A single T cell receptor (beta chain) is shown here with its context. This receptor's antigen is unknown. No qualities accompany the bases; no much larger clone lies one base away. The data are from a study of T cell responses to AZD1222 COVID-19 vaccine (dated by TCRdb to the early 2020s). Regarding the complete study: TCR sequencing covered roughly 230 trial participants: around 210 given two doses of AZD1222 and around 25 given two doses of MenACWY control vaccine. Enrollment into the trials was organized by age into subgroups of 18-55, 56-69 and 70-plus years, and those subgroups contained 148, 28 and 57 TCR-sequenced participants, respectively.

The CDR3 spans 15 residues, from the cysteine through the phenylalanine. Only the CDR3 portion is preserved as DNA: 45 bases, with reading frame beginning at the first base. At the junction V is shortened by 3 bases and J by 8 bases; bases outside the gene matches: 3. CDR1 SGHTA and CDR2 FQGTGA were looked up in the germline V gene. The full study reports these points: The vaccine-associated CD4 TCRs covered the entire spike protein, and the dominant responses fell in regions 160-218 and 743-854. Because no samples from the day 14 peak response were available, repertoires could be characterized only after the peak T cell response. The 56-69-year group was small, and its depth increase did not reach significance, likely because of low power. Reportedly, close to half of the unique spike-specific TCRs recognized epitopes lying outside the regions that are mutated in the B.1.351 and B.1.1.7 variants. Participants were mostly white British, with more females than males. The authors suggested clonal diversity may have been underestimated. Spike-specific TCR breadth and depth rose significantly after two AZD1222 doses compared with day 0 and with MenACWY recipients. Only five or six AZD1222 recipients were SARS-CoV-2 seropositive at baseline, limiting conclusions about previously exposed vaccinees.

In light of the paper, this sample's time point label describes: about 28 days (+/-7) after the second vaccine dose. AZD1222 recipients given second doses at about 4 weeks or at about 12 weeks were pooled, since spike-specific TCR depth and breadth were not found to differ between the two schedules. Vaccinee samples came from UK trials COV001 and COV002, including a single-blind randomized controlled phase 2/3 trial of AZD1222 (ChAdOx1 nCoV-19) in healthy adults. Trial participant PBMC samples were collected at day 0 and day 28 after the second dose for TCRbeta chain sequencing. The CDR3 regions of human TCRbeta chains were analyzed by immunosequencing. The authors processed their data as follows. TCRs in the repertoires were matched against a reference library of SARS-CoV-2-specific TCRs that had been generated with the MIRA antigen-specificity platform. Breadth was defined as the fraction of unique TCRs that were SARS-CoV-2-associated, and depth was defined as the fraction of total T cells that were SARS-CoV-2-associated. Using the MIRA data, each spike-specific TCR was mapped to the spike region that the TCR reacts to and placed in a CD4 or CD8 class. Log10-transformed breadth and depth values were compared by one-way ANOVA with Sidak's multiple comparisons tests. Here the immuneACCESS table is served through TCRdb, limited to in-frame sequences with V and J called. Missing clones are a known gap in these copies; in checked studies unresolved V genes cover under half, and the rest lacks a known reason. D and trimming were read from the DNA, whereas the V and J calls and clone size are those reported in that table. The sample contains about 180,000 clones, 88% of them found a single time. In total, the top ten clones hold 11% of the sample.

The rearranged segments are TRBV7-3 and TRBJ2-1; TRBD2 matches 14 bases in the middle. This TCR was recovered from an adult who received the AZD1222 COVID-19 vaccine. The sample consisted of peripheral blood, taken 28 days after the second AZD1222 dose. In nucleotides, the sequence is TGTGCCAGCAGCTTGACTAGCGGGGGGGATTATGAGCAGTTCTTC. Translated, it reads CASSLTSGGDYEQFF. This CDR3, with the reference TRBV7-3 and TRBJ2-1 proteins standing in past its ends, gives the full variable domain GAGVSQTPSNKVTEKGKYVELRCDPISGHTALYWYRQSLGQGPEFLIYFQGTGAADDSGLPNDRFFAVRPEGSVSTLKIQRTERGDSAVYLCASSLTSGGDYEQFFGPGTRLTVL.